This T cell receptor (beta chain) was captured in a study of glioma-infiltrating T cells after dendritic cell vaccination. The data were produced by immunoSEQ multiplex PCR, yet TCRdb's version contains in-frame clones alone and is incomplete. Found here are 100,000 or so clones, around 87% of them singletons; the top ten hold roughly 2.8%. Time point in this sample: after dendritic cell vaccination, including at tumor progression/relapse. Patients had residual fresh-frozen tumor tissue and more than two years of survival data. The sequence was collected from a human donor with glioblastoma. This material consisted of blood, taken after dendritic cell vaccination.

CDR3: CASSSNTEAFF. Here the CDR3 DNA reads TGTGCCAGCAGCTCAAACACTGAAGCTTTCTTT. The chain employs TRBV7-9 and TRBJ1-1; D remains ambiguous. The CDR3 is 11 residues long. The V end was cut by 4 bases, the J end by 2 bases, with 2 bases between. From germline, CDR1 is SEHNR and CDR2 FQNEAQ (reference sequence).